The T cell receptor beta chain under discussion was sequenced for a study of OX40 agonist ivuxolimab in advanced cancers. Findings and caveats of the study: Both blood CD4+ and CD8+ T cells showed clonal growth by week 6 at 0.1 to 3.0 mg/kg.

TCRdb keeps only in-frame clones here, not all; method: immunoSEQ multiplex PCR. The repertoire includes 70,000 or so clones, about 89% of them detected once, and about 0.3% sits in the top ten. With respect to this clone: Antigen unknown.

V was pared by 4 bases and J by 7 bases, with 16 bases between. The germline gives CDR1 SEHNR, CDR2 FQNEAQ (reference sequence). CDR3 length: 15 residues. This chain connects TRBV7-9 to TRBJ1-4, with a tentative D call TRBD1 (5 bases). This TCR was sampled from an adult with an advanced solid tumor such as melanoma, head and neck, liver or kidney cancer. The sequenced sample was CD4+ or CD8+ T cells sorted from blood, obtained in a trial of the OX40 agonist ivuxolimab. The CDR3 spells CASSSRMGGAEKLFF. CDR3 in DNA: TGTGCCAGCAGCTCGAGGATGGGGGGAGCTGAAAAACTGTTTTTT.